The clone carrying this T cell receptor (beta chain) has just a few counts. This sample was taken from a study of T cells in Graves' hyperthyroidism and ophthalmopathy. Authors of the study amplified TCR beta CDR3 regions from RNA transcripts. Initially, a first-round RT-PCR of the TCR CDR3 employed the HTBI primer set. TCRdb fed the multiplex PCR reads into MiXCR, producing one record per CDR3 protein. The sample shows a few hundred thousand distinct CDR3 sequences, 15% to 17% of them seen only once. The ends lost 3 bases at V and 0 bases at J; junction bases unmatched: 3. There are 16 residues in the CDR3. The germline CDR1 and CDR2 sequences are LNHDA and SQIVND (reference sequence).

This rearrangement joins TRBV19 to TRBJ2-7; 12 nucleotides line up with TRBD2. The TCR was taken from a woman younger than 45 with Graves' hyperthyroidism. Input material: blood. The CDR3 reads CASSMASGRASYEQYF. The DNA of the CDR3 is TGTGCCAGTAGTATGGCTAGCGGGAGGGCCTCCTACGAGCAGTACTTC. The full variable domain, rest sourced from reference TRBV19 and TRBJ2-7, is DGGITQSPKYLFRKEGQNVTLSCEQNLNHDAMYWYRQDPGQGLRLIYYSQIVNDFQKGDIAEGYSVSREKKESFPLTVTSAQKNPTAFYLCASSMASGRASYEQYFGPGTRLTVT.